This TCR beta chain emerged from a study of metastatic and nonmetastatic thyroid tumors. Study overall: Repertoires were compared across blood and tumor or nodule tissue from malignant and benign thyroid patients.

Patients underwent thyroid surgery, and none had received any treatment before it. Points from the study as a whole: The reported finding was significantly higher TCR beta diversity in malignant thyroid tumors relative to benign nodules, in blood and tumor.

On this clone itself: Its antigen remains unknown.

Per the original data handling: The study built a papillary thyroid cancer distant-metastasis classifier from CDR3 differences across clinicopathological groups. From the PCR reads, TCRdb re-called clones with MiXCR. Here the V and J calls rest on TCRdb's processing, not on the authors' analysis. The profile covers fewer than 15,000 clones, with under 30% appearing a single time and 9% to 15% taken by the ten largest. The clonotype comes from a female donor with papillary thyroid cancer or a benign thyroid nodule (not recorded which). Some clones in this sample may be carry-over from other donors' samples. Specimen: tumor tissue.

CDR3 sequence: CASTLTTVGIGDTQYF. The CDR3 DNA sequence: TGTGCCAGCACCCTGACAACAGTGGGTATTGGGGATACGCAGTATTTT. V and J are TRBV11-2 and TRBJ2-3, with no clear D. V dropped 7 bases and J dropped 6 bases, with 23 bases sitting between them. The germline V gene has CDR1 SGHAT and CDR2 FQNNGV. The CDR3 totals 16 residues.